Sequencing of this TCR beta chain was carried out in a study of T-cell memory formation after mild COVID-19. Findings and caveats of the study: Mainly in CM and EM were contracting CD4+ clones; CD8+ were in EMRA. In pre-infection memory, a portion of responding clones appeared, which suggested that cross-reactive memory joined.

Trimming stripped 2 bases from V and 1 base from J, with 14 bases between. The germline V gene has CDR1 SGHVS and CDR2 FNYEAQ. This CDR3 contains 16 residues. Only a few counts were recorded for this clonotype. The antigen remains unidentified. TCRdb redid the calling of the 5' RACE reads with MiXCR, one entry per CDR3 protein. The data contain about 390,000 distinct CDR3 sequences, around a fifth of them seen just once; the ten biggest clones take up approximately 12%. The sequenced sample was PBMCs or a T cell subset sorted from them (not recorded which). This clonotype was sampled from an adult woman who had mild COVID-19 (a few samples of this study predate the infection). Cell type and time point are not known. The chain uses TRBV7-6 and TRBJ1-1; D not resolved. As DNA, the CDR3 is TGTGCCAGCAGCTTAAGTAGCCAGGCAACGAACACTGAAGCTTTCTTT. Amino acid sequence: CASSLSSQATNTEAFF.